This section outlines one T cell receptor beta chain sequence together with its context. The sample belongs to a study of Ad26.COV2.S vaccination and SARS-CoV-2 variants. Sequencing was performed with immunoSEQ multiplex PCR; in TCRdb, only in-frame clones are kept and a portion is missing. The sample yields under 400,000 clones, roughly 87% seen once. The treatment denotes: approximately 18 received Ad26.COV2.S at low or high dose, single or two shots; about five received placebo; per-sample allocation not given. The samples were gathered on day 63 after the first injection of vaccine or placebo. Sample: peripheral blood, taken in a trial of Ad26.COV2.S vaccine versus placebo. This clonotype was sampled from a person aged 18 to 65 who received the Ad26.COV2.S COVID-19 vaccine or a placebo.

CDR3 amino acids: CATSDFAGKGNNSPLHF. CDR3 DNA: TGTGCCACCAGTGATTTTGCGGGGAAGGGGAATAATTCACCCCTCCACTTT. The chain uses TRBV24-1 and TRBJ1-6, with D perhaps matching TRBD1 (5 bases). V gave up 1 base and J gave up 5 bases, with 14 bases separating them. CDR3 length: 17 residues. CDR1 KGHDR and CDR2 SFDVKD come from the germline V gene.